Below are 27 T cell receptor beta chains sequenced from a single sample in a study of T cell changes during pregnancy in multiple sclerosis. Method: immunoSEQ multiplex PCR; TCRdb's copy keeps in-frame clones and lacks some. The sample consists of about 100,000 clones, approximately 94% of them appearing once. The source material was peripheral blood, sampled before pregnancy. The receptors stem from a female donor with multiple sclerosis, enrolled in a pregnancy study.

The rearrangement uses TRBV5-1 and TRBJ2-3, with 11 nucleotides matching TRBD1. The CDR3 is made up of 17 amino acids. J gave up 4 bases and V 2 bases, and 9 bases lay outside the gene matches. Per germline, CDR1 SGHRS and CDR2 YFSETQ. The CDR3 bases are TGCGCCAGCAGCTTAAGACGGACAGGGGGCGCGGCAGATACGCAGTATTTT. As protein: CASSLRRTGGAADTQYF.

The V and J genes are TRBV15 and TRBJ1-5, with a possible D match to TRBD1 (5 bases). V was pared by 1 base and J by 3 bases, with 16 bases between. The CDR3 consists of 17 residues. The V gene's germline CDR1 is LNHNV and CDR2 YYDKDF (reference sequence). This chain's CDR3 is CATSRARVGANNQPQHF. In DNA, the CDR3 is TGTGCCACCAGCAGAGCCCGAGTTGGGGCGAACAATCAGCCCCAGCATTTT. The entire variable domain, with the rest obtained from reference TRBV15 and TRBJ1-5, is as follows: DAMVIQNPRYQVTQFGKPVTLSCSQTLNHNVMYWYQQKSSQAPKLLFHYYDKDFNNEADTPDNFQSRRPNTSFCFLDIRSPGLGDTAMYLCATSRARVGANNQPQHFGDGTRLSIL.

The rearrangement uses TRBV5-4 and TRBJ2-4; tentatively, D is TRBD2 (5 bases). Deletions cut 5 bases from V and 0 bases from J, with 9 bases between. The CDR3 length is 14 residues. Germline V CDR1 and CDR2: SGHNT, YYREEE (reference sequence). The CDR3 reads CASREDLAKNIQYF. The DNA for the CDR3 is TGTGCCAGCAGAGAGGACTTAGCCAAAAACATTCAGTACTTC.

The CDR3 region is CASSIGSLRREKLFF. The CDR3 nucleotides read TGTGCCAGTAGTATCGGGTCTCTCAGGAGGGAAAAACTGTTTTTT. This chain joins TRBV19 and TRBJ1-4, with D unclear. Germline V lookup: CDR1 LNHDA, CDR2 SQIVND (reference sequence). The CDR3 length is 15 residues. Trimming took off 3 bases at V and 8 bases at J, with 16 bases between the two ends. The entire variable domain, with the rest obtained from reference TRBV19 and TRBJ1-4, is as follows: DGGITQSPKYLFRKEGQNVTLSCEQNLNHDAMYWYRQDPGQGLRLIYYSQIVNDFQKGDIAEGYSVSREKKESFPLTVTSAQKNPTAFYLCASSIGSLRREKLFFGSGTQLSVL.

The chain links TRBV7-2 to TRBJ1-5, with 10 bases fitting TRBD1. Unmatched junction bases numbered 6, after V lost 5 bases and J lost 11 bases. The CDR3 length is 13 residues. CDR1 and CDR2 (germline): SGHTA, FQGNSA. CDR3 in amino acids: CASSERQGATQHF. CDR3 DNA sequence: TGTGCCAGCAGCGAAAGACAGGGGGCGACCCAGCATTTT.

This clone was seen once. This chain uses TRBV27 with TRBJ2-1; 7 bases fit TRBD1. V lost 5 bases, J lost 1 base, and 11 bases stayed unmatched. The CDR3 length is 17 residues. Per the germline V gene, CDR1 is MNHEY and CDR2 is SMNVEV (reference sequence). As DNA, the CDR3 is TGTGCCAGCAGTGGAGCGACAGGGCTTACTTCCTACAATGAGCAGTTCTTC. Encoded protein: CASSGATGLTSYNEQFF.

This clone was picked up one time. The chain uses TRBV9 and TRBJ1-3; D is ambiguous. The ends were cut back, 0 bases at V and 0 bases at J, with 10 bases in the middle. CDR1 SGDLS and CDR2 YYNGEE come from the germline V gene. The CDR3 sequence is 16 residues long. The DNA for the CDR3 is TGTGCCAGCAGCGTAGCTACCCGGGACTCTGGAAACACCATATATTTT. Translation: CASSVATRDSGNTIYF. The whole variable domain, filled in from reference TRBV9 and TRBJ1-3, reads DSGVTQTPKHLITATGQRVTLRCSPRSGDLSVYWYQQSLDQGLQFLIQYYNGEERAKGNILERFSAQQFPDLHSELNLSSLELGDSALYFCASSVATRDSGNTIYFGEGSWLTVV.

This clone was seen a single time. This chain's CDR3 is CSVTGGASGYTF. For the CDR3, the DNA is TGCAGCGTCACAGGGGGCGCGAGTGGCTACACCTTC. The chain has TRBV29-1 and TRBJ1-2, with TRBD1 matching over 9 bases. The CDR3 is 12 residues long. Trimming removed 6 bases from V and 7 bases from J; junction bases left unmatched: 6. The germline CDR1 and CDR2 sequences are SQVTM and ANQGSEA.

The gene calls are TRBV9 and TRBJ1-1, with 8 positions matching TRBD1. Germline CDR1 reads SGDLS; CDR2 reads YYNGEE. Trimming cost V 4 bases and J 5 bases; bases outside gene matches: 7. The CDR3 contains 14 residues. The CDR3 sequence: CASSPRTGWTEAFF. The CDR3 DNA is TGTGCCAGCAGCCCACGGACAGGGTGGACTGAAGCTTTCTTT.

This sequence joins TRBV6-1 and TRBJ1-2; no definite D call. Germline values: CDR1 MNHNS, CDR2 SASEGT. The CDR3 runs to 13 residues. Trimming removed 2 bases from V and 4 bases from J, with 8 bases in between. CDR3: CASSENSPYGYTF. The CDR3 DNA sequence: TGTGCCAGCAGTGAAAACAGCCCCTATGGCTACACCTTC.

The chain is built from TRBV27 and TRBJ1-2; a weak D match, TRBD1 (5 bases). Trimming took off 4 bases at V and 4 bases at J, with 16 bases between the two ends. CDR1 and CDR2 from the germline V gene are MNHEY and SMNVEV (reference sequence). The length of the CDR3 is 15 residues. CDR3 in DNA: TGTGCCAGCAGTTCCTCAGGGTCTCTTGGCTATGGCTACACCTTC. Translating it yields CASSSSGSLGYGYTF.

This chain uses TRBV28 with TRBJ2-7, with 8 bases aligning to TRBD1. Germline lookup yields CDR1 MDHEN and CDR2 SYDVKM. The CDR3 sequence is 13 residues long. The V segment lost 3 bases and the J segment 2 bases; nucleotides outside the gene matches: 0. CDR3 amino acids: CASSLTGAYEQYF. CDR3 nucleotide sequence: TGTGCCAGCAGTTTGACAGGGGCCTACGAGCAGTACTTC. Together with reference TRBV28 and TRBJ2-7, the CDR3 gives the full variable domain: DVKVTQSSRYLVKRTGEKVFLECVQDMDHENMFWYRQDPGLGLRLIYFSYDVKMKEKGDIPEGYSVSREKKERFSLILESASTNQTSMYLCASSLTGAYEQYFGPGTRLTVT.

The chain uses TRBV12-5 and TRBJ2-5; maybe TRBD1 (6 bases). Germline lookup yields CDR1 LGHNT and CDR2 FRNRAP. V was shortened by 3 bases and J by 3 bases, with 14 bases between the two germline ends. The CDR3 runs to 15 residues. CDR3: CASGFDRPTKETQYF. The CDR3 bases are TGTGCTAGTGGTTTCGACAGGCCTACCAAAGAGACCCAGTACTTC.

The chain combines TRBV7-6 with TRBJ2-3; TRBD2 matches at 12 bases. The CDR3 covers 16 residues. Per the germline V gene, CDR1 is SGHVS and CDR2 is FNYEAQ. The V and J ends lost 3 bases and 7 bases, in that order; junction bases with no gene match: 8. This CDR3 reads CASSFRLAGVNNTQYF. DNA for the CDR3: TGTGCCAGCAGCTTTAGACTAGCGGGAGTGAATAATACGCAGTATTTT.

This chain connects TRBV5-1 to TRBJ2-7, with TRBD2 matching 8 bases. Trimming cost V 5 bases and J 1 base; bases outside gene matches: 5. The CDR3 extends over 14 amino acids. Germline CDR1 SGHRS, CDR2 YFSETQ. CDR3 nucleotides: TGCGCCAGCAGAATACTAGCGGCATCCTACGAGCAGTACTTC. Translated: CASRILAASYEQYF.

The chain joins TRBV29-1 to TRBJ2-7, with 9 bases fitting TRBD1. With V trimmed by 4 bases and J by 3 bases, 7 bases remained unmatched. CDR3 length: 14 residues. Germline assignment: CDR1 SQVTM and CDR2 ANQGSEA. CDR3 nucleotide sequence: TGCAGCGTTGGAGGTCCGGGACAGGGCTACGAGCAGTACTTC. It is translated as CSVGGPGQGYEQYF.

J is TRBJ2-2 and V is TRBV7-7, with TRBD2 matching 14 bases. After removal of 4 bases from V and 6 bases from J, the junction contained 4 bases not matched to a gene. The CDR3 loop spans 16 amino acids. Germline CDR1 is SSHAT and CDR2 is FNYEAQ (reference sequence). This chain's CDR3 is CASSSGLAGGAGELFF. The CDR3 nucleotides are TGTGCCAGCAGCTCCGGACTAGCGGGAGGAGCCGGGGAGCTGTTTTTT. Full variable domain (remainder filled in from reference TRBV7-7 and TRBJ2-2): GAGVSQSPRYKVTKRGQDVTLRCDPISSHATLYWYQQALGQGPEFLTYFNYEAQPDKSGLPSDRFSAERPEGSISTLTIQRTEQRDSAMYRCASSSGLAGGAGELFFGEGSRLTVL.

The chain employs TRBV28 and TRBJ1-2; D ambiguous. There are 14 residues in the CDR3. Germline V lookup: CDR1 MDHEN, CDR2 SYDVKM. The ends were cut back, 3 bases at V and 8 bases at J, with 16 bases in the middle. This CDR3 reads CASSLYEGVVGYTF. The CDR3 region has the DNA TGTGCCAGCAGTTTGTATGAGGGAGTAGTGGGCTACACCTTC.

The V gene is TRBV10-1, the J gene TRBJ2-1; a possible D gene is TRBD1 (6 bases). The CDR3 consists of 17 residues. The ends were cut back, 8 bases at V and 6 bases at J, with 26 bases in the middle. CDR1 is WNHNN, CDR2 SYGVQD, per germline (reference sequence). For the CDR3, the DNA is TGCGCCAGCCAGGCCCTCGATGGGGGCAAGTCGGGCAATGAGCAGTTCTTC. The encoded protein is CASQALDGGKSGNEQFF.

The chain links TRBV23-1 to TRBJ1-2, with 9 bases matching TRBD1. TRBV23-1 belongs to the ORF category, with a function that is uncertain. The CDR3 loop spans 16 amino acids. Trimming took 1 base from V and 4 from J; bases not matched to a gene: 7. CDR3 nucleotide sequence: TGCGCCAGCAGTCAATTAAAGACAGGGGGTCGCTATGGCTACACCTTC. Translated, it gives CASSQLKTGGRYGYTF.

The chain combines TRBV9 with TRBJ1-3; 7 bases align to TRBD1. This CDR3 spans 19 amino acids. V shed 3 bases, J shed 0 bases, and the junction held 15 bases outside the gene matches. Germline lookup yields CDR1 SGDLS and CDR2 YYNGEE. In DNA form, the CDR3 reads TGTGCCAGCAGCGCCCGTTTAGGGACAGTGGGATCCTCTGGAAACACCATATATTTT. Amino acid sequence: CASSARLGTVGSSGNTIYF.

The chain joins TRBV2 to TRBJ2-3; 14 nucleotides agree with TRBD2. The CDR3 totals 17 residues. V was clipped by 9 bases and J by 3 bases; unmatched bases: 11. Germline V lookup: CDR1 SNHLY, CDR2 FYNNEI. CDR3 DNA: TGTGCCAGTCACGACCCGGGACTAGCGGGAGCTACAGATACGCAGTATTTT. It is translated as CASHDPGLAGATDTQYF.

This CDR3 reads CASSGLEREVYNEQFF. The CDR3, as DNA: TGTGCCAGTAGTGGGTTGGAGCGGGAGGTCTACAATGAGCAGTTCTTC. The chain employs TRBV19 and TRBJ2-1; 9 nucleotides agree with TRBD2. V was pared by 5 bases and J by 3 bases, with 8 bases of the junction left unmatched. This CDR3 region has 16 residues. CDR1 and CDR2 from the germline V gene are LNHDA and SQIVND (reference sequence).

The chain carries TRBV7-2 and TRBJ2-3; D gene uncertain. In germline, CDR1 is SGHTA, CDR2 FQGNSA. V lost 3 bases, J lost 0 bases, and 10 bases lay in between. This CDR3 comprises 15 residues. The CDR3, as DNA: TGTGCCAGCAGCTTGACTGGATCTAGCACAGATACGCAGTATTTT. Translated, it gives CASSLTGSSTDTQYF.

The CDR3 nucleotides read TGTGCCTGGAGTAGCGGGAGGCGCTCCTACGAGCAGTACTTC. Amino acids: CAWSSGRRSYEQYF. V and J are TRBV30 and TRBJ2-7, with 9 nucleotides matching TRBD2. CDR1 GTSNPN and CDR2 SVGIG come from the germline V gene (reference sequence). V gave up 2 bases and J gave up 0 bases; unmatched junction bases: 2. The CDR3 has 14 amino acids.

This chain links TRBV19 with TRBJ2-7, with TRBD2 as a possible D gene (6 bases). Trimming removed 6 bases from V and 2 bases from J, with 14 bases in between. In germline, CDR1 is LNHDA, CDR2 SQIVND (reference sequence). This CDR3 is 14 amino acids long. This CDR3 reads CASRGGTDTYEQYF. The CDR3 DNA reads TGTGCCAGTAGAGGAGGGACGGATACCTACGAGCAGTACTTC. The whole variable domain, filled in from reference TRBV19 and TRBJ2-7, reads DGGITQSPKYLFRKEGQNVTLSCEQNLNHDAMYWYRQDPGQGLRLIYYSQIVNDFQKGDIAEGYSVSREKKESFPLTVTSAQKNPTAFYLCASRGGTDTYEQYFGPGTRLTVT.

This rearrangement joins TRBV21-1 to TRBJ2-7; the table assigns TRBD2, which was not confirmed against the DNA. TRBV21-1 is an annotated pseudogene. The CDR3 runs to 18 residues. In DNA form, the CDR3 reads TGTGCCAGCACCCAAGAAGTCGGGGGGCAAACCCTGTCCTACGAGCAGTACTTC. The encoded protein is CASTQEVGGQTLSYEQYF.